Sequencing of this TCR beta chain was carried out in a study of blood T cells in healthy people across ages. The V end lost 10 bases, the J end lost 13 bases, and 8 bases lay between the germline ends. This CDR3 spans 8 amino acids. Study-level points and caveats: Unknown CMV status may confound age-related changes in expanded clones.

Concerning this clonotype itself: Its specificity is unknown. A much larger clonotype is one base distant, so this may be a read error.

A second 7 to 11 cycle PCR used barcoded and J-beta primers. TCRdb reprocessed the 5' RACE reads with MiXCR, giving one entry per CDR3 protein. The sample records fewer than 900,000 distinct CDR3 sequences, 40% to 45% being singletons. The TCR sequence derives from a woman aged 55-75 years in good health. The V call is TRBV12-3 or TRBV12-4, the J call TRBJ2-1; no clear D gene. The source material was blood. CDR3 protein: CAILSQFF. The CDR3 coding sequence is TGTGCCATTCTCAGTCAGTTCTTC.